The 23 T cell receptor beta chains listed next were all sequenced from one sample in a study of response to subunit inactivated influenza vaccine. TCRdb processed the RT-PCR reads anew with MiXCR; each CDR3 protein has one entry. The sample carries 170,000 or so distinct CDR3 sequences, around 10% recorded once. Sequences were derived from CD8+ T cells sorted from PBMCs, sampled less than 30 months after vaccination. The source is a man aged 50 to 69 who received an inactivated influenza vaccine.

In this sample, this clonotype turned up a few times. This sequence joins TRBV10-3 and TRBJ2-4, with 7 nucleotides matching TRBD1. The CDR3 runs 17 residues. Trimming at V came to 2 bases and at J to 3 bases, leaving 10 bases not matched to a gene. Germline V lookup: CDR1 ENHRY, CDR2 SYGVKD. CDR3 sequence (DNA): TGTGCCATCAGTGAGACTCAAAGACAGGGAGTCAAAAACATTCAGTACTTC. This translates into CAISETQRQGVKNIQYF.

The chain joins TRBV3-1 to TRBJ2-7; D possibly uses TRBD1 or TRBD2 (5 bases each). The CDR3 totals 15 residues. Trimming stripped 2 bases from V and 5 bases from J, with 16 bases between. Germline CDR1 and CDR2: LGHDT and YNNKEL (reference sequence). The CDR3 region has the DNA TGTGCCAGCAGCCAACGGGGTCCCTCCAGGGACGAGCAGTACTTC. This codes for CASSQRGPSRDEQYF.

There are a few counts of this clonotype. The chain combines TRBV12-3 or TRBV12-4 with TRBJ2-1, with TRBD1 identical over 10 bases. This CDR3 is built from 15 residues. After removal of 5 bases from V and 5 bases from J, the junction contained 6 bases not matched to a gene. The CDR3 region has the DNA TGTGCCAGCAGTCCACGGACAGGGGGAAACAATGAGCAGTTCTTC. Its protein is CASSPRTGGNNEQFF.

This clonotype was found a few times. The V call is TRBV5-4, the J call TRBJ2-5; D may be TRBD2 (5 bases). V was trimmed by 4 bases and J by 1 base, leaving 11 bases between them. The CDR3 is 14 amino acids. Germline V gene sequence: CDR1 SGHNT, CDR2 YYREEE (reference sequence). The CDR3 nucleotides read TGTGCCAGCAGCCCGTCGGGATTCCAAGAGACCCAGTACTTC. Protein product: CASSPSGFQETQYF. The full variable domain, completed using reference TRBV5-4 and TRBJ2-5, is ETGVTQSPTHLIKTRGQQVTLRCSSQSGHNTVSWYQQALGQGPQFIFQYYREEENGRGNFPPRFSGLQFPNYSSELNVNALELDDSALYLCASSPSGFQETQYFGPGTRLLVL.

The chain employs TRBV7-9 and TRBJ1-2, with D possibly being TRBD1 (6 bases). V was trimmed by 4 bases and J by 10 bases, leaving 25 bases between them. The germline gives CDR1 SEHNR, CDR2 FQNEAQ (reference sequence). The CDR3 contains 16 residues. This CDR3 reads CASSSTNRVARGFYTF. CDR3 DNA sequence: TGTGCCAGCAGCTCCACGAACAGGGTTGCCCGTGGATTCTACACCTTC.

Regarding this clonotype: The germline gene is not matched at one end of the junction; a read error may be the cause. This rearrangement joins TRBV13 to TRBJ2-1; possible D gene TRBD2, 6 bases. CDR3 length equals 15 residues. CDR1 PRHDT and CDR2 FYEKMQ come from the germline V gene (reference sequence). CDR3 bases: TGTGCCAGCAGCGTAGGGACTGGTTACTTCAATGAGCAGTTCTTC. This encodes CASSVGTGYFNEQFF.

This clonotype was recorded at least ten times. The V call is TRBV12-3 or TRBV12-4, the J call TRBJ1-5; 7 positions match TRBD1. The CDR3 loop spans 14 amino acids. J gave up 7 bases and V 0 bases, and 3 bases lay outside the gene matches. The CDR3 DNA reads TGTGCCAGCAGTTTAGCAGGGGGCAGGCAGCCCCAGCATTTT. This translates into CASSLAGGRQPQHF.

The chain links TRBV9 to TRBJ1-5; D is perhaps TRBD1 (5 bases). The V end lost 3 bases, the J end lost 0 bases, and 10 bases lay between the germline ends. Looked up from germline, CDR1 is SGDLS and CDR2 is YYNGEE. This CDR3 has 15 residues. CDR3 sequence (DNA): TGTGCCAGCAGCGGCGGGACGGATAGCAATCAGCCCCAGCATTTT. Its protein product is CASSGGTDSNQPQHF. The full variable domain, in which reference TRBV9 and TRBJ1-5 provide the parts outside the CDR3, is DSGVTQTPKHLITATGQRVTLRCSPRSGDLSVYWYQQSLDQGLQFLIQYYNGEERAKGNILERFSAQQFPDLHSELNLSSLELGDSALYFCASSGGTDSNQPQHFGDGTRLSIL.

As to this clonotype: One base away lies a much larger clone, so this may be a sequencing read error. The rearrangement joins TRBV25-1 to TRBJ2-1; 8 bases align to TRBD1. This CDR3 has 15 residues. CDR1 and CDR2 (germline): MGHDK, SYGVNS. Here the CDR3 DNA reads TGTGCCAGCAGTGTTTGGGGACAGGCGAACAAGGAGCAGTTCTTC. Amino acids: CASSVWGQANKEQFF.

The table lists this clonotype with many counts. DNA of the CDR3: TGTGCCAGCAGTATCCGACCGACTAATGAGCAGTTCTTC. Amino acid sequence: CASSIRPTNEQFF. V gene TRBV27 combines with J gene TRBJ2-1; D is uncertain. Trimming stripped 5 bases from V and 7 bases from J, with 12 bases between. The length of the CDR3 is 13 residues. Germline V gene sequence: CDR1 MNHEY, CDR2 SMNVEV (reference sequence).

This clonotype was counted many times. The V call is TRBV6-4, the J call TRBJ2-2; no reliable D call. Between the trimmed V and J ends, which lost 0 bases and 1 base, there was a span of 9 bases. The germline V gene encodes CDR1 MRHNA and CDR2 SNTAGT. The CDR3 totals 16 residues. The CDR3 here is CASSDSARLNTGELFF. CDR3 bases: TGTGCCAGCAGTGACTCGGCTAGGCTGAACACCGGGGAGCTGTTTTTT.

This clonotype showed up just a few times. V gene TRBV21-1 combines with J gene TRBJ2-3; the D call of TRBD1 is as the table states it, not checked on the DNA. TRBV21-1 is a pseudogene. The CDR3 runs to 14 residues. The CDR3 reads CASRTDSLTDTQYF. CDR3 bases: TGTGCCAGCAGAACGGACAGCCTCACAGATACGCAGTATTTT.

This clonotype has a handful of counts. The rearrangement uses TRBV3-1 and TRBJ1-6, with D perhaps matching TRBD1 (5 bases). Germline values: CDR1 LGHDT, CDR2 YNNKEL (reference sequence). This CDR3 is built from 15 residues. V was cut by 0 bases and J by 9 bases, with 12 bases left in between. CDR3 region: CASSQDEGSSSPLHF. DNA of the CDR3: TGTGCCAGCAGCCAAGACGAGGGGTCAAGTTCACCCCTCCACTTT.

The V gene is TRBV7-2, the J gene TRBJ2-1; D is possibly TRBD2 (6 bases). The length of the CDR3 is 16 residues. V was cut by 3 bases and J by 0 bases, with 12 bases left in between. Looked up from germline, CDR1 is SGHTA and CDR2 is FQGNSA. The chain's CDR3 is CASSFPGESSYNEQFF. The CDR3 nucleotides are TGTGCCAGCAGCTTTCCGGGGGAGAGCTCCTACAATGAGCAGTTCTTC. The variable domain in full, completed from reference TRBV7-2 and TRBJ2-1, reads GAGVSQSPSNKVTEKGKDVELRCDPISGHTALYWYRQSLGQGLEFLIYFQGNSAPDKSGLPSDRFSAERTGGSVSTLTIQRTQQEDSAVYLCASSFPGESSYNEQFFGPGTRLTVL.

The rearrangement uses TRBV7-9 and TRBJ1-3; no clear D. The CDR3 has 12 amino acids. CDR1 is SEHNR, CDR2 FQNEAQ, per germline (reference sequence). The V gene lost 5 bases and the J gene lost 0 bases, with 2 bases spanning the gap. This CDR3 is CASSNSGNTIYF. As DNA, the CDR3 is TGTGCCAGCAGCAACTCTGGAAACACCATATATTTT. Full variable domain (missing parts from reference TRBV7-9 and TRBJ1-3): DTGVSQNPRHKITKRGQNVTFRCDPISEHNRLYWYRQTLGQGPEFLTYFQNEAQLEKSRLLSDRFSAERPKGSFSTLEIQRTEQGDSAMYLCASSNSGNTIYFGEGSWLTVV.

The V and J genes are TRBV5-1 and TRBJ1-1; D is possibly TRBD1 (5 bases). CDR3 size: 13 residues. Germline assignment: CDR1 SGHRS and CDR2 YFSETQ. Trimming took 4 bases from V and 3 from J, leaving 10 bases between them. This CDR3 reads CASSRGVDTEAFF. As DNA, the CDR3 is TGCGCCAGCAGCAGGGGCGTGGACACTGAAGCTTTCTTT. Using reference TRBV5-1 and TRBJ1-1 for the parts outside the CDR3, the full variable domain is KAGVTQTPRYLIKTRGQQVTLSCSPISGHRSVSWYQQTPGQGLQFLFEYFSETQRNKGNFPGRFSGRQFSNSRSEMNVSTLELGDSALYLCASSRGVDTEAFFGQGTRLTVV.

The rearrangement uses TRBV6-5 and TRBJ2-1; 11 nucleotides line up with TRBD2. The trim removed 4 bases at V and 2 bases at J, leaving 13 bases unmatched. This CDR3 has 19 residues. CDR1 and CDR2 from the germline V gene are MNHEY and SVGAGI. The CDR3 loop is CASSSTLTSGGPTYNEQFF. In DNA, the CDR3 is TGTGCCAGCAGTTCCACCCTAACTAGCGGGGGACCAACCTACAATGAGCAGTTCTTC.

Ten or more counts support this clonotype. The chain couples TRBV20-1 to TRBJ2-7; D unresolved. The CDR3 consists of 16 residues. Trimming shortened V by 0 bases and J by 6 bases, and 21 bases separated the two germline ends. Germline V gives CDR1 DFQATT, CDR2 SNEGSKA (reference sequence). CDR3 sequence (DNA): TGCAGTGCTAGAGATCTCAGAGTAGCTTTGAGTCCCGAGCAGTACTTC. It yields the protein CSARDLRVALSPEQYF.

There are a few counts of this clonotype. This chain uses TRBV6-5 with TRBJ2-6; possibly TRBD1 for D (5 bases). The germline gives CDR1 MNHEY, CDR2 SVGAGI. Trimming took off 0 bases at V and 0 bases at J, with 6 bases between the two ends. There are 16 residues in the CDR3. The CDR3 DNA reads TGTGCCAGCAGTTACTCGGGGCTCTCTGGGGCCAACGTCCTGACTTTC. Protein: CASSYSGLSGANVLTF.

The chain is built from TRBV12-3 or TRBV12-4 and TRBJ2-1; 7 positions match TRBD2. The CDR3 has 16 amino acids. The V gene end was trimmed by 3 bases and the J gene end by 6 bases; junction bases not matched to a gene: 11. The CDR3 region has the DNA TGTGCCAGCAGTTTTGAGGGAGGGCCCTCGGGCAATGAGCAGTTCTTC. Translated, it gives CASSFEGGPSGNEQFF.

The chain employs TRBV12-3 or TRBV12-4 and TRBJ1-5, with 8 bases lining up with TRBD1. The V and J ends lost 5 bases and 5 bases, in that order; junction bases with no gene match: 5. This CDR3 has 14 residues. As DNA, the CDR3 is TGTGCCAGCAGTCATGACAGGGGCGATCAGCCCCAGCATTTT. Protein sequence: CASSHDRGDQPQHF.

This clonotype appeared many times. CDR3 nucleotide sequence: TGCGCCTCAAGTGGAGCAGGACTCACAGATACGCAGTATTTT. This encodes CASSGAGLTDTQYF. The chain carries TRBV4-3 and TRBJ2-3; D possibly corresponds to TRBD2 (5 bases). Germline V lookup: CDR1 LGHNA, CDR2 YSLEER. V lost 11 bases to trimming and J lost 2 bases, with 17 bases between them. The CDR3 spans 14 residues.

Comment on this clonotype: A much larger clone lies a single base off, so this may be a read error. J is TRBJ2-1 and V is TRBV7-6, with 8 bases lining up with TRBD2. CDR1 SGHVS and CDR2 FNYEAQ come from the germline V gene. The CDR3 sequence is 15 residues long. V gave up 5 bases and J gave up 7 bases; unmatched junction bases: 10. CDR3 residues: CASSPTGGGTNEQFF. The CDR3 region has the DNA TGTGCCAGCAGCCCTACTGGCGGGGGGACAAATGAGCAGTTCTTC.